What follows are 12 T cell receptor beta chains derived from one specimen sequenced in a study of CD8 T cells in ankylosing spondylitis. TCRdb independently ran MiXCR on the 5' RACE reads; one entry per CDR3 protein. This table has 250,000 to 350,000 distinct CDR3 sequences, 20% appearing once. Material: blood, either unsorted or a sorted T cell fraction (not recorded which). The receptors were sampled from a male donor with ankylosing spondylitis or in good health (not recorded which).

This clonotype was picked up many times. The J gene is TRBJ1-5, the V gene TRBV7-8; TRBD1 aligns across 9 bases. CDR1 is SGHVS, CDR2 FQNEAQ, per germline. Trimming cost V 4 bases and J 6 bases; bases outside gene matches: 4. CDR3 size: 14 residues. The CDR3 coding sequence is TGTGCCAGCAGCTACACAGGGGGCGGTCAGCCCCAGCATTTT. Translated: CASSYTGGGQPQHF.

This chain links TRBV18 with TRBJ2-1; 9 bases map to TRBD2. Germline loops: CDR1 KGHSH, CDR2 LQKENI. The CDR3 consists of 15 residues. After removal of 6 bases from V and 4 bases from J, the junction contained 7 bases not matched to a gene. The CDR3 DNA reads TGTGCCAGCTCGTCTCTAGCGGGGACGTACAATGAGCAGTTCTTC. It codes for CASSSLAGTYNEQFF.

CDR3 region: CASSSPRTSGGAYEQYV. In DNA, the CDR3 is TGTGCCAGCAGTTCTCCCCGGACTAGCGGGGGGGCCTACGAGCAGTACGTC. The chain employs TRBV28 and TRBJ2-7; 15 bases match TRBD2. Germline values: CDR1 MDHEN, CDR2 SYDVKM. The CDR3 is made up of 17 amino acids. V was pared by 4 bases and J by 2 bases, with 6 bases of the junction left unmatched.

This chain links TRBV14 with TRBJ2-3, with D possibly TRBD2 on 7 matching bases. V shed 0 bases and J shed 4 bases, with 11 bases lying between them. Germline V gene data show CDR1 as SGHDN and CDR2 as FVKESK. The CDR3 consists of 15 residues. The CDR3 protein is CASSQDVGGADTQYF. The CDR3 DNA follows: TGTGCCAGCAGCCAAGATGTAGGGGGGGCAGATACGCAGTATTTT.

V gene TRBV5-1 combines with J gene TRBJ1-1; possible D gene TRBD1, 6 bases. The ends were cut back, 5 bases at V and 8 bases at J, with 16 bases in the middle. The CDR3 extends over 13 amino acids. Germline loops: CDR1 SGHRS, CDR2 YFSETQ. DNA of the CDR3: TGCGCCAGCAGAACCGAATCCACAGGGGAAGCTTTCTTT. Amino acids: CASRTESTGEAFF.

V and J are TRBV7-9 and TRBJ2-5, with D perhaps TRBD1 (6 bases). CDR3 length: 14 amino acids. The germline V and J ends were trimmed by 5 bases and 0 bases, with 10 bases remaining between them. The germline V gene encodes CDR1 SEHNR and CDR2 FQNEAQ (reference sequence). CDR3 residues: CASSLKGDQETQYF. The CDR3 nucleotides are TGTGCCAGCAGCCTGAAGGGGGACCAAGAGACCCAGTACTTC.

This clonotype was counted only a few times. V usage is TRBV5-6 and J usage is TRBJ2-1; 7 bases fit TRBD1. Germline trimming cut 4 bases from V and 0 bases from J; bases unmatched to any gene: 10. Germline V gives CDR1 SGHDT, CDR2 YYEEEE. CDR3 size: 17 residues. CDR3 region: CASSPTHRGLSYNEQFF. Written as DNA, the CDR3 is TGTGCCAGCAGCCCGACCCACAGGGGCCTCTCCTACAATGAGCAGTTCTTC.

This clonotype was seen at least ten times. The gene calls are TRBV5-1 and TRBJ2-2; D is uncertain. CDR1 and CDR2 (germline): SGHRS, YFSETQ. The CDR3 runs to 15 residues. The ends were cut back, 0 bases at V and 0 bases at J, with 6 bases in the middle. The CDR3 DNA reads as TGCGCCAGCAGCTTGGTTCAGGCGAACACCGGGGAGCTGTTTTTT. As protein: CASSLVQANTGELFF.

The rearrangement joins TRBV7-6 to TRBJ2-3, with no clear D. The length of the CDR3 is 12 residues. Between the trimmed V and J ends, which lost 5 bases and 2 bases, there was a span of 5 bases. Germline values: CDR1 SGHVS, CDR2 FNYEAQ. CDR3 sequence (DNA): TGTGCCAGCAGCCAATACACAGATACGCAGTATTTT. It encodes CASSQYTDTQYF.

This clonotype has just a few counts. The rearrangement links TRBV6-1 to TRBJ1-5, with D maybe TRBD1 (5 bases). The germline V gene has CDR1 MNHNS and CDR2 SASEGT. Trimming removed 10 bases at V and 3 bases at J, with 19 bases between. This CDR3 is built from 15 residues. The CDR3 region has the DNA TGTGCCACCCGTAGAGGTACAGGTCTCAATCAGCCCCAGCATTTT. Translated: CATRRGTGLNQPQHF.

This clonotype has only one observation. The gene calls are TRBV4-1 and TRBJ2-5; D is possibly TRBD2 (6 bases). V was pared by 0 bases and J by 5 bases, with 10 bases between. CDR3 length equals 14 residues. Germline CDR1 MGHRA, CDR2 YSYEKL. The CDR3 region is CASSQESGGETQYF. The CDR3 DNA reads as TGCGCCAGCAGCCAAGAAAGTGGAGGGGAGACCCAGTACTTC.

The genes are TRBV7-8 and TRBJ1-4; D unresolved. With 1 base removed from V and 8 bases from J, the gap between germline ends came to 5 bases. The germline V gene has CDR1 SGHVS and CDR2 FQNEAQ. CDR3 length: 12 amino acids. The CDR3 nucleotides read TGTGCCAGCAGCTTAGAGGTGGAAAAACTGTTTTTT. Its translation is CASSLEVEKLFF.